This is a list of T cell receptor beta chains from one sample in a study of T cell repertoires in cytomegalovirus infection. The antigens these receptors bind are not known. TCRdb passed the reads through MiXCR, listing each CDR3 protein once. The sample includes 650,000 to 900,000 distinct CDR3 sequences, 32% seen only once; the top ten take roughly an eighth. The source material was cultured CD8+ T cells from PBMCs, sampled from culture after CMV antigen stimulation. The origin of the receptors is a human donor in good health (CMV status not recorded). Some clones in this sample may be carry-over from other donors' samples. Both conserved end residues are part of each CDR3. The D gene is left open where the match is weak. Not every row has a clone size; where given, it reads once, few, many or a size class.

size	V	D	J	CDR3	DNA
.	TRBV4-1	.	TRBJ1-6	CASSQEVGMTGGGSPLHF	TGCGCCAGCAGCCAAGAGGTCGGGATGACGGGGGGAGGATCACCCCTCCACTTT
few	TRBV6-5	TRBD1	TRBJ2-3	CASSHRGDTQYF	TGTGCCAGCAGTCACAGGGGAGATACGCAGTATTTT
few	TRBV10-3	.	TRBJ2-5	CAISQVQETQYF	TGTGCCATCTCCCAGGTTCAAGAGACCCAGTACTTC
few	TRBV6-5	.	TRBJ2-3	CASQPLQVLSTDTQYF	TGTGCCAGTCAACCACTGCAGGTACTTAGCACAGATACGCAGTATTTT
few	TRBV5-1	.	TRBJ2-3	CASSGWGPGTDTQYF	TGCGCCAGCAGCGGGTGGGGGCCTGGGACAGATACGCAGTATTTT
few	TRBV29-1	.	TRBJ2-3	CSVEVITDTQYF	TGCAGCGTCGAAGTCATCACAGATACGCAGTATTTT
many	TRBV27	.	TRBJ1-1	CASSLSGSNTEAFF	TGTGCCAGCAGCTTATCTGGGAGCAACACTGAAGCTTTCTTT
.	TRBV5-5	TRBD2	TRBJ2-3	CASSLGEGEDTQYF	TGTGCCAGCAGCTTGGGGGAGGGTGAAGATACGCAGTATTTT
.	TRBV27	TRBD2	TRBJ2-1	CASSVAGESNEQFF	TGTGCCAGCAGTGTAGCGGGGGAGTCCAATGAGCAGTTCTTC
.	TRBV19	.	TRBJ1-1	CASSVRGRTEAFF	TGTGCCAGCTCGGTCAGGGGAAGGACTGAAGCTTTCTTT
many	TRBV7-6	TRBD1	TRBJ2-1	CASSGRQGRNNEQFF	TGTGCCAGCAGCGGCCGACAGGGTAGGAACAATGAGCAGTTCTTC
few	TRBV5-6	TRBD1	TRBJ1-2	CASTPWTGGGYGYTF	TGTGCCAGCACCCCCTGGACAGGGGGCGGGTATGGCTACACCTTC
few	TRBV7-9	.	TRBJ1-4	CASSGEGDAEKLFF	TGTGCCAGCAGCGGAGAGGGAGATGCGGAAAAACTGTTTTTT
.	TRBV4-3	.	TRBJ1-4	CASSQDTGTEKLFF	TGCGCCAGCAGCCAAGACACCGGGACAGAAAAACTGTTTTTT
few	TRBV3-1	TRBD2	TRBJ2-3	CASSHIAGGPDTQYF	TGTGCCAGCAGCCACATAGCGGGGGGCCCAGATACGCAGTATTTT
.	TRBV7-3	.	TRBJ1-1	CASSCGQTRNTEAFF	TGTGCCAGCAGCTGCGGACAGACAAGGAACACTGAAGCTTTCTTT
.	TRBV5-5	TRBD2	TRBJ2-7	CASSLREGSYEQYF	TGTGCCAGCAGCCTACGGGAGGGATCCTACGAGCAGTACTTC
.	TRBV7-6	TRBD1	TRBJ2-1	CASSLEGQGRTYNEQFF	TGTGCCAGCAGCTTGGAGGGACAGGGTAGGACCTACAATGAGCAGTTCTTC
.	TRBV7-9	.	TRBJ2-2	CASSSEWEASGELFF	TGTGCCAGCAGCTCCGAGTGGGAGGCATCCGGGGAGCTGTTTTTT
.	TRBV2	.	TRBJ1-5	CASSEGLYSYQPQHF	TGTGCCAGCAGTGAGGGGCTATACAGTTATCAGCCCCAGCATTTT
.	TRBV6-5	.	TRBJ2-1	CASSYSMKVDEQFF	TGTGCCAGCAGTTACTCGATGAAAGTGGATGAGCAGTTCTTC
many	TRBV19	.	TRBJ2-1	CASSSGEQFF	TGTGCCAGCAGCTCAGGAGAGCAGTTCTTC
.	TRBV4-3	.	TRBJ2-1	CASSRAEGREQFF	TGCGCCAGCAGCCGAGCAGAGGGTAGGGAGCAGTTCTTC
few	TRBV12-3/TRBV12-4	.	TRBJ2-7	CASSLPQIQGYEQYF	TGTGCCAGCAGTTTACCCCAGATCCAGGGATACGAGCAGTACTTC
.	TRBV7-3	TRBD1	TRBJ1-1	CASSLGAGGATEAFF	TGTGCCAGCAGCTTAGGAGCAGGGGGCGCGACTGAAGCTTTCTTT
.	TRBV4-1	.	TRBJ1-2	CASSQDGLNGRGDGYTF	TGCGCCAGCAGCCAAGATGGCCTGAACGGGAGAGGGGACGGCTACACCTTC
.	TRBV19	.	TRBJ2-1	CASSMEGQGGDEQFF	TGTGCCAGTAGTATGGAGGGGCAGGGTGGGGATGAGCAGTTCTTC
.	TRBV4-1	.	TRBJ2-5	CASSQDGTHQETQYF	TGCGCCAGCAGCCAAGATGGGACCCACCAGGAGACCCAGTACTTC
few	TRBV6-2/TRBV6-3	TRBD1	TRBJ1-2	CASSYYRQGVGGYTF	TGTGCCAGCAGTTACTACCGACAGGGGGTCGGAGGCTACACCTTC
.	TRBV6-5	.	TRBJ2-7	CASSMDSFFEQYF	TGTGCCAGCAGTATGGACAGCTTTTTCGAGCAGTACTTC
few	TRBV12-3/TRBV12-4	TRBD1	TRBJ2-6	CASSLVTGPGAGANVLTF	TGTGCCAGCAGTTTAGTGACAGGGCCCGGCGCTGGGGCCAACGTCCTGACTTTC
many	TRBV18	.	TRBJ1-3	CAIEEASGNTIYF	TGTGCCATCGAGGAGGCCTCTGGAAACACCATATATTTT
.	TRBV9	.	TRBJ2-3	CASSVEGSFYSTDTQYF	TGTGCCAGCAGCGTAGAGGGTAGCTTCTACTCCACAGATACGCAGTATTTT
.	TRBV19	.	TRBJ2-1	CVSSLDGSSYNEQFF	TGTGTCAGTAGCCTGGACGGTAGCTCCTACAATGAGCAGTTCTTC
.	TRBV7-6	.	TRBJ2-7	CASSLVRGSSEQYF	TGTGCCAGCAGCTTAGTTAGGGGGTCCAGCGAGCAGTACTTC
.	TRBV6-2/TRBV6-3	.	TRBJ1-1	CASIQGRSEAFF	TGTGCCAGCATACAGGGCCGGAGTGAAGCTTTCTTT
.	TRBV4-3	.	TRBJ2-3	CASSQDTTYTDTQYF	TGCGCCAGCAGCCAAGATACTACATACACAGATACGCAGTATTTT
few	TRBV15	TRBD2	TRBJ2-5	CATSDSLGAGETQYF	TGTGCCACCAGCGACAGCCTGGGAGCGGGGGAGACCCAGTACTTC
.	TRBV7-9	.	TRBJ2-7	CTSSLGGAPTYEQYF	TGTACCAGCAGCTTAGGCGGGGCCCCCACCTACGAGCAGTACTTC
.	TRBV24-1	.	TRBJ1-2	CATSESGGGYTF	TGTGCCACCAGTGAGTCCGGTGGCGGCTACACCTTC
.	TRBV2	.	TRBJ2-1	CASLGPLNEQFF	TGTGCCAGCCTCGGACCCCTCAATGAGCAGTTCTTC
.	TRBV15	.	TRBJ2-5	CATSRGAGNQETQYF	TGTGCCACCAGCAGAGGGGCAGGAAACCAAGAGACCCAGTACTTC
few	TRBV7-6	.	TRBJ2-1	CASSLAGFEQFF	TGTGCCAGCAGCTTAGCTGGGTTTGAGCAGTTCTTC
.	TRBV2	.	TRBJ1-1	CASPRSLAVNTEAFF	TGTGCCAGCCCCCGGTCATTGGCAGTGAACACTGAAGCTTTCTTT
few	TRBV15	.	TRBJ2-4	CATSFRGKNIQYF	TGTGCCACCAGCTTCCGAGGCAAAAACATTCAGTACTTC
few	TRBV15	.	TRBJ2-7	CATSREKMAVLEEEQYF	TGTGCCACCAGCAGAGAAAAGATGGCCGTCCTAGAGGAGGAGCAGTACTTC
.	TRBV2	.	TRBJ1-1	CASSRDGDEAFF	TGTGCCAGCAGCCGGGACGGAGATGAAGCTTTCTTT